Shown below are 2 T cell receptor beta chains from a single sample sequenced in a study of blood T cell repertoires in COVID-19. Assay used: immunoSEQ multiplex PCR; TCRdb lists only in-frame clones, some missing. The sample shows 50,000 to 55,000 clones, just over 85% of them seen only once. The specimen was peripheral blood. These TCRs come from a man at least 80 years old with acute or convalescent COVID-19.

DNA of the CDR3: TGTGCCAGCAGGATTGACAGCTCCTACAATGAGCAGTTCTTC. As protein: CASRIDSSYNEQFF. The gene calls are TRBV6-5 and TRBJ2-1, with TRBD1 as a possible D gene (5 bases). V lost 6 bases to trimming and J lost 0 bases, with 9 bases between them. Germline CDR1 is MNHEY and CDR2 is SVGAGI. CDR3 length equals 14 residues.

The V call is TRBV19, the J call TRBJ1-4; 9 positions agree with TRBD1. Looked up from germline, CDR1 is LNHDA and CDR2 is SQIVND (reference sequence). This CDR3 comprises 17 residues. V gave up 6 bases and J gave up 0 bases; unmatched junction bases: 8. For the CDR3, the DNA is TGTGCCAGTAGCCCGGGACAGGGAACGTCAACTAATGAAAAACTGTTTTTT. Translated, it gives CASSPGQGTSTNEKLFF.